Below are 12 T cell receptor beta chains sequenced from a single sample in a study of spatial heterogeneity in lung cancer. Time point specified: sample taken at primary tumor resection. Tumor, nontumor lung or frozen PBMC supplied whole RNA that was sequenced unsorted. Via MiXCR, TCRdb re-called the 5' RACE reads, giving one row per CDR3 protein. Seen here are around 75,000 distinct CDR3 sequences, about an eighth observed once, and the top ten hold 7.2%. The sample in question was PBMCs, obtained at surgery. These receptors originate from a male donor with early-stage non-small cell lung cancer.

This clonotype has a count of ten or more. The chain is built from TRBV24-1 and TRBJ2-5; D may match TRBD1 or TRBD2 (6 bases each). Per germline, CDR1 KGHDR and CDR2 SFDVKD. This CDR3 is built from 15 residues. The ends were cut back, 4 bases at V and 4 bases at J, with 15 bases in the middle. CDR3 in DNA: TGTGCCACCAGTGAACCGGGGGCAGGTGGAGAGACCCAGTACTTC. Translating gives CATSEPGAGGETQYF.

The rearrangement joins TRBV27 to TRBJ1-5, with D possibly matching TRBD1 (5 bases). V was trimmed by 6 bases and J by 1 base, leaving 16 bases between them. CDR1 MNHEY and CDR2 SMNVEV come from the germline V gene (reference sequence). The length of the CDR3 is 16 residues. Written as DNA, the CDR3 is TGTGCCAGCAGAGCTCGGGGGATGATAAGCAATCAGCCCCAGCATTTT. Amino acids: CASRARGMISNQPQHF.

The sample holds many counts of this clonotype. The J gene is TRBJ1-1, the V gene TRBV29-1, with 7 bases fitting TRBD1. The CDR3 totals 12 residues. The junction had 4 bases not matched to a gene; V was cut back by 8 bases and J by 1 base. CDR1 and CDR2 from the germline V gene are SQVTM and ANQGSEA. The CDR3 spells CSCGTANTEAFF. DNA for the CDR3: TGCAGCTGTGGGACAGCGAACACTGAAGCTTTCTTT.

This clonotype was seen more than once but under ten times. The chain recombines TRBV5-6 with TRBJ2-2; TRBD1 aligns across 9 bases. The V gene end was trimmed by 4 bases and the J gene end by 2 bases; junction bases not matched to a gene: 6. The CDR3 extends over 16 amino acids. The germline CDR1 and CDR2 sequences are SGHDT and YYEEEE. For the CDR3, the DNA is TGTGCCAGCAGCCCCCTGGGACAGGGAAACACCGGGGAGCTGTTTTTT. Translating gives CASSPLGQGNTGELFF. Together with reference TRBV5-6 and TRBJ2-2, the CDR3 gives the full variable domain: DAGVTQSPTHLIKTRGQQVTLRCSPKSGHDTVSWYQQALGQGPQFIFQYYEEEERQRGNFPDRFSGHQFPNYSSELNVNALLLGDSALYLCASSPLGQGNTGELFFGEGSRLTVL.

Ten or more counts support this clonotype. The chain couples TRBV10-2 to TRBJ1-5; TRBD1 might be the D (6 bases). The CDR3 sequence is 14 residues long. V lost 3 bases to trimming and J lost 6 bases, with 12 bases between them. The germline CDR1 and CDR2 sequences are WSHSY and SAAADI. The CDR3 nucleotides are TGCGCCAGCAGTGAATTTTCAGGGGCTCAGCCCCAGCATTTT. Protein sequence: CASSEFSGAQPQHF.

There are a few counts of this clonotype. The chain recombines TRBV5-1 with TRBJ2-3; possibly TRBD2 for D (6 bases). CDR1 and CDR2 from the germline V gene are SGHRS and YFSETQ. The CDR3 consists of 16 residues. The V and J ends lost 4 bases and 1 base respectively, with 16 bases between them. CDR3 DNA: TGCGCCAGCAGCGTCCCGGGACTTCCCGGCACAGATACGCAGTATTTT. This translates into CASSVPGLPGTDTQYF.

The rearrangement uses TRBV6-4 and TRBJ1-1, with 7 bases aligning to TRBD1. With 6 bases clipped from V and 6 bases from J, the junction kept 7 bases outside the gene matches. The CDR3 totals 13 residues. Germline V gives CDR1 MRHNA, CDR2 SNTAGT. Here the CDR3 reads CASRGQVGSEAFF. In DNA form, the CDR3 reads TGTGCCAGCAGAGGACAGGTCGGCTCTGAAGCTTTCTTT.

The chain employs TRBV6-6 and TRBJ2-2, with D unresolved. V lost 6 bases, J lost 6 bases, and 8 bases lay in between. The germline gives CDR1 MNHNY, CDR2 SVGAGI (reference sequence). The CDR3 loop spans 12 amino acids. In nucleotides, the CDR3 is TGTGCCAGCAGGAAGGGTCCCGGGGAGCTGTTTTTT. This translates into CASRKGPGELFF.

CDR3 in amino acids: CASSFGTPGETQYF. In DNA form, the CDR3 reads TGTGCCAGCAGTTTCGGGACGCCTGGGGAGACCCAGTACTTC. The chain employs TRBV6-6 and TRBJ2-5; the D call may be TRBD1 or TRBD2 (5 bases each). Trimming shortened V by 4 bases and J by 5 bases, and 14 bases separated the two germline ends. The V gene's germline CDR1 is MNHNY and CDR2 SVGAGI (reference sequence). This CDR3 spans 14 amino acids.

This clonotype was detected a few times. CDR3 nucleotide sequence: TGCGCCAGCAGTAGCGGGAGTGCTGTAGATACGCAGTATTTT. This gives the protein CASSSGSAVDTQYF. The rearrangement uses TRBV10-1 and TRBJ2-3; 8 nucleotides line up with TRBD2. Germline V gene data show CDR1 as WNHNN and CDR2 as SYGVQD (reference sequence). V dropped 5 bases and J dropped 5; count of bases not matched to a gene: 6. The CDR3 loop spans 14 amino acids.

This clonotype was detected only a few times. The V call is TRBV25-1, the J call TRBJ1-2; TRBD1 might be the D (6 bases). The CDR3 spans 13 residues. Trimming removed 5 bases from V and 3 bases from J, with 10 bases in between. The germline V gene has CDR1 MGHDK and CDR2 SYGVNS. The CDR3 loop is CASSSRGDYGYTF. The DNA for the CDR3 is TGTGCCAGCAGTTCCAGGGGTGACTATGGCTACACCTTC.

This clonotype appeared a few times. This chain joins TRBV12-3 or TRBV12-4 and TRBJ1-1, with D tentatively TRBD1 (6 bases). V was clipped by 3 bases and J by 10 bases, with 12 bases between them. This CDR3 has 12 amino acids. The CDR3 DNA reads as TGTGCCAGCAGTTTTGGGGGGGCGACAGCTTTCTTT. Its protein is CASSFGGATAFF.